The clone carrying this T cell receptor beta chain was counted once. This entry comes from a study of cytomegalovirus exposure and HLA in healthy donors. A multiplex PCR was run with 60 Vbeta primers and 13 Jbeta primers. This table comes from immunoSEQ multiplex PCR, and its TCRdb copy is limited to in-frame clones, with some not included. The data hold 90,000 to 120,000 clones, with around 75% observed a single time. V lost 1 base and J lost 9; bases outside the gene matches: 8. The CDR3 runs to 15 residues. Germline V lookup: CDR1 MGHRA, CDR2 YSYEKL. Sequencing was performed on PBMCs. V usage is TRBV4-1 and J usage is TRBJ2-1; 8 positions agree with TRBD2. The origin of this receptor is a woman under 30 in good health and CMV-seropositive. CDR3: CASSQVSGGSGEQFF. The CDR3 DNA sequence: TGCGCCAGCAGCCAAGTGTCGGGAGGGTCCGGTGAGCAGTTCTTC.